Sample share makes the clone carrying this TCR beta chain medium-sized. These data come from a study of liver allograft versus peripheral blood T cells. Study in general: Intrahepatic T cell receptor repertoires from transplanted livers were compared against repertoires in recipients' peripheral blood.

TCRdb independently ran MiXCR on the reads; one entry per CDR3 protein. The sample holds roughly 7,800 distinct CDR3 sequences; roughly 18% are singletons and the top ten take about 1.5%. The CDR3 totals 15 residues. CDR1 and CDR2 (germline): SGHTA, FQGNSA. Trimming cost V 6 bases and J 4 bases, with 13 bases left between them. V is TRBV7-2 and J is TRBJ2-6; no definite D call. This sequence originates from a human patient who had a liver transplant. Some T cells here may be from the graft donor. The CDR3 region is CASSSGPFGANVLTF. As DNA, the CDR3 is TGTGCCAGCAGTTCAGGTCCGTTCGGGGCCAACGTCCTGACTTTC.